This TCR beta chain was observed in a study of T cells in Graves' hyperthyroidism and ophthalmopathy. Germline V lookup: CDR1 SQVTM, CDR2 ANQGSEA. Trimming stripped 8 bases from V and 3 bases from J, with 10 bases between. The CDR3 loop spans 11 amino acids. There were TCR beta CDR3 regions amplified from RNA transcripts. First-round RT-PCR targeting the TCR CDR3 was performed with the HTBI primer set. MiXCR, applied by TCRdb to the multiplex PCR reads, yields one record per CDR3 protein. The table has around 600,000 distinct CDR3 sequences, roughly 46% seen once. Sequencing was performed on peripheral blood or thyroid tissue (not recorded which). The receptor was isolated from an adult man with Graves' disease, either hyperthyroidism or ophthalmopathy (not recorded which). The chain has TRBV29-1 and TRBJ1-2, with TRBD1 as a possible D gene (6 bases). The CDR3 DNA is TGCAGCCCCGGGGGCCACTATGGCTACACCTTC. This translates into CSPGGHYGYTF.